This T cell receptor (beta chain) was obtained from a study of blood T cell repertoires in COVID-19. Study in general: Italy, Spain and the United States were the sources of the convalescent and acute COVID-19 samples. PBMCs, B-cell-depleted T cells, or T cells were the source of the cDNA or gDNA that made up the material.

The CDR3 totals 15 residues. V lost 1 base and J 4 bases, leaving 8 bases between the germline ends. Germline assignment: CDR1 SGHVS and CDR2 FQNEAQ. Original processing methods: For nucleated cells, counts were estimated from reference gene primer amplification. Here immunoSEQ multiplex PCR was the method, and the copy in TCRdb shows in-frame clones only, minus some. Clonal size and the V and J genes are those of that table, whereas D and trimming came from the DNA. The sample has approximately 190,000 clones, roughly 84% seen once. This clonotype was sampled from a middle-aged woman who had recovered from COVID-19. The chain combines TRBV7-8 with TRBJ1-6; no firm D call. Sequencing input: peripheral blood. DNA of the CDR3: TGTGCCAGCAGCTTAGGGGCAGGTTATAATTCACCCCTCCACTTT. Residues: CASSLGAGYNSPLHF.